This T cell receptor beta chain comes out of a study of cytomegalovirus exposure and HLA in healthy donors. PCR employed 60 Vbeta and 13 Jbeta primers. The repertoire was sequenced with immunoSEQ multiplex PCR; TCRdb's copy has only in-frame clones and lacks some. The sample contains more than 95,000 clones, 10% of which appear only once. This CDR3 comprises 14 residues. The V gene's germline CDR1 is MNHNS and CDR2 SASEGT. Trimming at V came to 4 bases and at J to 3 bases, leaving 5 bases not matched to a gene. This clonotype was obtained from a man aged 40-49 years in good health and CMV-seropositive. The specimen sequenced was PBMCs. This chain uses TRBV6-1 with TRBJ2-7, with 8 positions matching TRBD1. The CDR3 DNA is TGTGCCAGCAGTGCCCGACAGGGGATCTACGAGCAGTACTTC. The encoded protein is CASSARQGIYEQYF.